What follows is one T cell receptor beta chain and its context. CDR3 length equals 15 residues. V was shortened by 5 bases and J by 6 bases, with 17 bases between the two germline ends. Germline values: CDR1 SGHTA, CDR2 FQGNSA. The PCR ran on 60 Vbeta and 13 Jbeta primers. TCRdb's table, derived via immunoSEQ multiplex PCR, lists solely in-frame clones and lacks some. The sample contains about 84,000 clones, over 75% of which appear only once. This entry belongs to a study of cytomegalovirus exposure and HLA in healthy donors. The source material was PBMCs. The sequence came from a male donor in good health and CMV-seropositive. V usage is TRBV7-2 and J usage is TRBJ1-5, with D unresolved. The CDR3 sequence is CASSPDLSRSQPQHF. CDR3 nucleotides: TGTGCCAGCAGCCCCGACCTATCACGGAGTCAGCCCCAGCATTTT.